These 12 T cell receptor beta chains came from one sample sequenced in a study of shared clonotypes between healthy human individuals. Assay used: immunoSEQ multiplex PCR; TCRdb lists only in-frame clones, some missing. The data contain hundreds of thousands of clones, approximately 95% of them singletons. CD45RO-negative, CCR7-positively selected cells formed the naive CD8 fraction, excluding terminally differentiated effector memory CD45RA+ cells. Input material: naive CD8+ T cells sorted from blood. The receptors originated from a woman aged 25 to 45 in good health.

As for this clone: Other DNA sequences in this specimen translate into the identical CDR3. This rearrangement joins TRBV5-4 to TRBJ2-5; D ambiguous. The germline V gene has CDR1 SGHNT and CDR2 YYREEE (reference sequence). V was trimmed by 2 bases and J by 2 bases, leaving 7 bases between them. The CDR3 sequence is 13 residues long. CDR3 sequence reads: CASSLESQETQYF. CDR3 nucleotide sequence: TGTGCCAGCAGCTTAGAATCTCAAGAGACCCAGTACTTC.

V is TRBV5-3 and J is TRBJ1-2; 7 positions match TRBD1. TRBV5-3 is an ORF; its function is uncertain. The CDR3 is made up of 14 amino acids. Trimming cost V 3 bases and J 7 bases; bases outside gene matches: 9. CDR3 nucleotides: TGTGCCAGAAGCTCCACAGGGGCTGGGGGTGGCTACACCTTC. Translating gives CARSSTGAGGGYTF.

The chain joins TRBV7-8 to TRBJ1-5, with D uncertain. This CDR3 comprises 13 residues. V shed 6 bases and J shed 6 bases, with 12 bases lying between them. CDR1 is SGHVS and CDR2 is FQNEAQ in the germline V gene. This CDR3 reads CASSRTFVQPQHF. CDR3 bases: TGTGCCAGCAGTCGGACCTTTGTTCAGCCCCAGCATTTT.

This chain links TRBV29-1 with TRBJ2-7; D is possibly TRBD2 (5 bases). This CDR3 has 16 residues. Trimming removed 2 bases from V and 2 bases from J, with 19 bases in between. Germline V gives CDR1 SQVTM, CDR2 ANQGSEA. The CDR3, as DNA: TGCAGCGTTGAAATCACCTCCGGGGAATGGACCTACGAGCAGTACTTC. Its translation: CSVEITSGEWTYEQYF.

This chain joins TRBV2 and TRBJ2-7, with TRBD2 as a possible D gene (5 bases). The V gene lost 8 bases and the J gene lost 0 bases, with 8 bases spanning the gap. In germline, CDR1 is SNHLY, CDR2 FYNNEI. The CDR3 extends over 12 amino acids. Here the CDR3 DNA reads TGTGCCAGCGAGCGGAACTCCTACGAGCAGTACTTC. It yields the protein CASERNSYEQYF.

This chain joins TRBV7-9 and TRBJ2-1, with D maybe TRBD2 (6 bases). Germline CDR1 SEHNR, CDR2 FQNEAQ (reference sequence). The CDR3 is made up of 14 amino acids. V was trimmed by 3 bases and J by 3 bases, leaving 9 bases between them. The chain's CDR3 is CASSFGGNYNEQFF. The CDR3 DNA reads as TGTGCCAGCAGCTTTGGCGGGAACTACAATGAGCAGTTCTTC.

The V gene is TRBV19, the J gene TRBJ2-3; TRBD2 matches 7 bases. Germline V lookup: CDR1 LNHDA, CDR2 SQIVND (reference sequence). This CDR3 comprises 16 residues. With 2 bases clipped from V and 6 bases from J, the junction kept 11 bases outside the gene matches. The CDR3 region has the DNA TGTGCCAGTAGTATAATCCCGGGAGGACGCTGGGATACGCAGTATTTT. Its translation is CASSIIPGGRWDTQYF.

The chain joins TRBV6-5 to TRBJ2-7; a possible D gene is TRBD2 (5 bases). This CDR3 comprises 13 residues. Looked up from germline, CDR1 is MNHEY and CDR2 is SVGAGI. Trimming stripped 2 bases from V and 5 bases from J, with 10 bases between. The CDR3 spells CASSYGVGNEQYF. The CDR3, as DNA: TGTGCCAGCAGTTACGGGGTCGGGAACGAGCAGTACTTC.

This clone appeared once. This rearrangement joins TRBV4-1 to TRBJ1-2; D remains ambiguous. V was pared by 0 bases and J by 8 bases, with 10 bases between. The CDR3 contains 13 residues. Germline V lookup: CDR1 MGHRA, CDR2 YSYEKL. The CDR3 region is CASSQDPSWGYTF. The CDR3 DNA reads as TGCGCCAGCAGCCAAGATCCCTCGTGGGGCTACACCTTC.

This clone was detected only once. This chain uses TRBV6-5 with TRBJ2-7; a weak D match, TRBD1 (6 bases). CDR3 length: 14 residues. Germline assignment: CDR1 MNHEY and CDR2 SVGAGI. V lost 10 bases and J lost 3, with 19 bases in between. In nucleotides, the CDR3 is TGTGCCACCTACGGGACATCCATTCTCTACGAGCAGTACTTC. This sequence encodes CATYGTSILYEQYF.

This sequence joins TRBV7-9 and TRBJ1-1; D gene unclear. Germline CDR1 SEHNR, CDR2 FQNEAQ (reference sequence). The CDR3 is made up of 14 amino acids. Trimming left V 10 bases short and J 8 bases short, with 23 bases between. This chain's CDR3 is CATTHPVMPGEAFF. CDR3 bases: TGTGCCACGACCCACCCGGTAATGCCCGGGGAAGCTTTCTTT.

This sequence joins TRBV14 and TRBJ2-7; D is undetermined. Germline V lookup: CDR1 SGHDN, CDR2 FVKESK. There are 12 residues in the CDR3. The ends were cut back, 4 bases at V and 6 bases at J, with 10 bases in the middle. The chain's CDR3 is CASSLHMGEQYF. Written as DNA, the CDR3 is TGTGCCAGCAGCCTTCACATGGGCGAGCAGTACTTC. The whole variable domain, filled in from reference TRBV14 and TRBJ2-7, reads EAGVTQFPSHSVIEKGQTVTLRCDPISGHDNLYWYRRVMGKEIKFLLHFVKESKQDESGMPNNRFLAERTGGTYSTLKVQPAELEDSGVYFCASSLHMGEQYFGPGTRLTVT.